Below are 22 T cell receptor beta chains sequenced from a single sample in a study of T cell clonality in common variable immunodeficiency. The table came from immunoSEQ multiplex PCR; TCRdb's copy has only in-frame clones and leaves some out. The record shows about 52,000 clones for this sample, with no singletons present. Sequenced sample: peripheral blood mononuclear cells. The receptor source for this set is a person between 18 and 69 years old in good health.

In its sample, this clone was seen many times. The sequenced CDR3 bases are TGTGCCAGCCTGGGCAGCAGCTCCTACAATGAG. Its translation: CASLGSSSYNE. The full CDR3 protein reads CASLGSSSYNEQFF. This chain links TRBV28 with TRBJ2-1, with no clear D. The read ends 3 residues shy of where the CDR3 ends; the end is completed using the germline J gene. The CDR3 runs 14 residues. CDR1 is MDHEN and CDR2 is SYDVKM in the germline V gene. Trimming removed 8 bases from V and 0 bases from J, with 11 bases in between.

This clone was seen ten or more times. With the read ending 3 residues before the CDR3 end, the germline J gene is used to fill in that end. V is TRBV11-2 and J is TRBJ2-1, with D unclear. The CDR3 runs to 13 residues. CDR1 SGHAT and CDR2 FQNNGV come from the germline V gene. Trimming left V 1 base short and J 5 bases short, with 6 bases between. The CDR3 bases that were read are TGTGCCAGCAGCTTAGTGACACACAATGAG. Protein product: CASSLVTHNE. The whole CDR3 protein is CASSLVTHNEQFF.

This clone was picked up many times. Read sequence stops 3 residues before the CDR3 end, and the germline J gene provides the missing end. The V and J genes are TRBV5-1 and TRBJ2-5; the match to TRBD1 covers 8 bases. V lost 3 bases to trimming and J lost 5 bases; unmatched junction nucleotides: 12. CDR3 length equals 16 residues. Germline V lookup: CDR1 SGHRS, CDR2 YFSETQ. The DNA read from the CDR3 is TGCGCCAGCAGCTCCGATCCGACAGGGGCGGGGGAGACC. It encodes CASSSDPTGAGET. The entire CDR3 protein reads CASSSDPTGAGETQYF.

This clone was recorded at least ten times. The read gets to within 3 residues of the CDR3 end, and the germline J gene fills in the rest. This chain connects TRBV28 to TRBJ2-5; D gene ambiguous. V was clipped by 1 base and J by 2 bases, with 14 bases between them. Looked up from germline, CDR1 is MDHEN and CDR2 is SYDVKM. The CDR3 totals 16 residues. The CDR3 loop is CASSLSSAALQETQYF. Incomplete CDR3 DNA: TGTGCCAGCAGTTTATCGAGCGCAGCCCTACAAGAGACC. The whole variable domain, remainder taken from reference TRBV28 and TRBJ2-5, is DVKVTQSSRYLVKRTGEKVFLECVQDMDHENMFWYRQDPGLGLRLIYFSYDVKMKEKGDIPEGYSVSREKKERFSLILESASTNQTSMYLCASSLSSAALQETQYFGPGTRLLVL.

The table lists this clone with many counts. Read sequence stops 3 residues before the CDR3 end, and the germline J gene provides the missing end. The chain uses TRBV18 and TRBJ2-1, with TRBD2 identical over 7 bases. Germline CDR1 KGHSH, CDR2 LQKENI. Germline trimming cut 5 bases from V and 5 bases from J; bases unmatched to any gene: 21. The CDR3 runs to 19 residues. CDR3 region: CASSTAIARTGTTNNEQFF. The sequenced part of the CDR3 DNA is TGTGCCAGCTCAACGGCTATAGCCAGAACCGGGACTACGAACAATGAG.

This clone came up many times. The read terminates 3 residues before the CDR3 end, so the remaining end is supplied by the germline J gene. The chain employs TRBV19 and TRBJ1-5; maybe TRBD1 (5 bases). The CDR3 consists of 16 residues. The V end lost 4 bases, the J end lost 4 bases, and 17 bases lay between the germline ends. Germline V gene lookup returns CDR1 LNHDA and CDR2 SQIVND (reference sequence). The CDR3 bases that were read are TGTGCCAGTAGTAATGGACAACTAATAACTAATCAGCCC. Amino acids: CASSNGQLITNQP. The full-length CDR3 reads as CASSNGQLITNQPQHF.

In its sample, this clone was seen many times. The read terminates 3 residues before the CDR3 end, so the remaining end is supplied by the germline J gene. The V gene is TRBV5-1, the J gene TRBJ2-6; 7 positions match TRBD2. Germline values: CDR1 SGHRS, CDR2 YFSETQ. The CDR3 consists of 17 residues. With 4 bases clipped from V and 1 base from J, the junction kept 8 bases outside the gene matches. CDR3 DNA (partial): TGCGCCAGCAGCCCGGGGGGAAGAGGGTCTGGGGCCAACGTC. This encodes CASSPGGRGSGANV. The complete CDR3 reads CASSPGGRGSGANVLTF.

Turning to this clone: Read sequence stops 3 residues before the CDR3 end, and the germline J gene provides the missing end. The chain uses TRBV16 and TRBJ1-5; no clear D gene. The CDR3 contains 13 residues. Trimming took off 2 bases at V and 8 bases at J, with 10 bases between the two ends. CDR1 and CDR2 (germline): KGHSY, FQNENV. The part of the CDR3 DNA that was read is TGTGCCAGCAGCCAACTGACACCCGAGCCC. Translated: CASSQLTPEP. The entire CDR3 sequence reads CASSQLTPEPQHF.

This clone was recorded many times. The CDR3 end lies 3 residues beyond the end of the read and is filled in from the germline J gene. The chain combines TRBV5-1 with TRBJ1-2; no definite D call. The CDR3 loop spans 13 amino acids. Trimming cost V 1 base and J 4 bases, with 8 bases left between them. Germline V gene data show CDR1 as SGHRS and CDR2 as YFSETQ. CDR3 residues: CASSLTEIYGYTF. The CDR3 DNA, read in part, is TGCGCCAGCAGCTTGACAGAAATCTATGGC.

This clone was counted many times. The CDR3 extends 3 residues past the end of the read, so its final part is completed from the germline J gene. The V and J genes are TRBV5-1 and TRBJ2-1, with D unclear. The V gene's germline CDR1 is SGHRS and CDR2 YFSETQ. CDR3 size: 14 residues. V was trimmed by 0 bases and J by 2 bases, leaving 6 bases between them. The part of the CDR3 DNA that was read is TGCGCCAGCAGCTTGGACAGACCCTACAATGAG. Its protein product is CASSLDRPYNE. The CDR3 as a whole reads CASSLDRPYNEQFF.

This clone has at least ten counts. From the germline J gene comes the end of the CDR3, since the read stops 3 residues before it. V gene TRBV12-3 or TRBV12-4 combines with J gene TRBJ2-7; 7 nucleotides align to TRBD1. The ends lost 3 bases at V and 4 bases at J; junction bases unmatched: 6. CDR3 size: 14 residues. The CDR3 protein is CASSLSQGVYEQYF. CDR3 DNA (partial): TGTGCCAGCAGTTTGTCCCAGGGGGTGTACGAG.

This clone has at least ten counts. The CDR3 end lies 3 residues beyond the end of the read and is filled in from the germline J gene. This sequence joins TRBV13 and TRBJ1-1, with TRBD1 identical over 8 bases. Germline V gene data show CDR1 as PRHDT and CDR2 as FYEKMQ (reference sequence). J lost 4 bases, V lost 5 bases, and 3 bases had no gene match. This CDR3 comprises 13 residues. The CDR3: CASSKTGGTEAFF. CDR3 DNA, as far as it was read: TGTGCCAGCAGCAAAACAGGGGGCACTGAA.

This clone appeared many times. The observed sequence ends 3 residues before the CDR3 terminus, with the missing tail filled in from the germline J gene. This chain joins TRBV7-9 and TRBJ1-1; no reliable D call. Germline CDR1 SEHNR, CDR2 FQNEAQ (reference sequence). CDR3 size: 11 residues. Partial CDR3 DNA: TGTGCCAGCAGCTTAGCGCATCGG. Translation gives CASSLAHR. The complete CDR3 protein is CASSLAHRAFF.

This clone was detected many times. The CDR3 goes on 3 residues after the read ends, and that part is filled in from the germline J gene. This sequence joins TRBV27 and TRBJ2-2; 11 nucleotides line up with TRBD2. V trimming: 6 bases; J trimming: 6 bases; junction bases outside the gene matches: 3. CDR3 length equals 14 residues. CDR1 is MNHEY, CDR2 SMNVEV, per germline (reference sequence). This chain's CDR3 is CASSRLAGSGELFF. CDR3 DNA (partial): TGTGCCAGCAGCCGACTAGCGGGATCCGGGGAG.

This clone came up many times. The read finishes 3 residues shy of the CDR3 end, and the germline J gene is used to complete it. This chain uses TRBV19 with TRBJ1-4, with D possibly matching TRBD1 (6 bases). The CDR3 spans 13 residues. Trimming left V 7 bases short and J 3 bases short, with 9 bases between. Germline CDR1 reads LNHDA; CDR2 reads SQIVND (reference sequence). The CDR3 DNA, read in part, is TGTGCCAGTAATGGGACACCTAATGAAAAA. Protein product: CASNGTPNEK. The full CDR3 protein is CASNGTPNEKLFF.

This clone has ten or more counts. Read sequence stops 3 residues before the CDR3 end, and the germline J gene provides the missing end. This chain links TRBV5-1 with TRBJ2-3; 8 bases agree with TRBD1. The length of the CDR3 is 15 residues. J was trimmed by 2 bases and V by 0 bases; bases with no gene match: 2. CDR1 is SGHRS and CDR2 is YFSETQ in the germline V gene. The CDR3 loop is CASSLGDRPTDTQYF. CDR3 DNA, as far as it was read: TGCGCCAGCAGCTTGGGGGACAGGCCCACAGATACG.

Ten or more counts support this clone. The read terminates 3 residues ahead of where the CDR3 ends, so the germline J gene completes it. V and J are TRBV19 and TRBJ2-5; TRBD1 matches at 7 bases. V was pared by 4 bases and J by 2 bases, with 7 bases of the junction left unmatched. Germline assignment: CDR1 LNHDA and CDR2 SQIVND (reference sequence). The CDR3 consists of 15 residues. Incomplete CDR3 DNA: TGTGCCAGTAGTACCTGGGACAGCAGTCAAGAGACC. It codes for CASSTWDSSQET. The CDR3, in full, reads CASSTWDSSQETQYF. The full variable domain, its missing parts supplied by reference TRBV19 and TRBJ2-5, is DGGITQSPKYLFRKEGQNVTLSCEQNLNHDAMYWYRQDPGQGLRLIYYSQIVNDFQKGDIAEGYSVSREKKESFPLTVTSAQKNPTAFYLCASSTWDSSQETQYFGPGTRLLVL.

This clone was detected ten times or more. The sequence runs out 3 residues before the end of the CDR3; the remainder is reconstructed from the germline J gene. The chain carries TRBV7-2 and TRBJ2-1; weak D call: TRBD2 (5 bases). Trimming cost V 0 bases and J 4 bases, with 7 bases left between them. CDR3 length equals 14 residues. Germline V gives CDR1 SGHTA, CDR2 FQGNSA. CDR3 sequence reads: CASSLARGYNEQFF. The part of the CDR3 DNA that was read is TGTGCCAGCAGCTTAGCACGGGGATACAATGAG.

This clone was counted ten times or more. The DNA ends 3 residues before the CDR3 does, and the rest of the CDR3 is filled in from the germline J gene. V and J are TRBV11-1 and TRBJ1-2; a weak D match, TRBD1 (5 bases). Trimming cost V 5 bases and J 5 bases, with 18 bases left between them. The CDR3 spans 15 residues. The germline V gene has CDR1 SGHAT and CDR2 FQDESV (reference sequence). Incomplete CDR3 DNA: TGTGCCAGCAGCGACAGACAGAAATCTTCTTATGGC. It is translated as CASSDRQKSSYG. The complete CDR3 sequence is CASSDRQKSSYGYTF.

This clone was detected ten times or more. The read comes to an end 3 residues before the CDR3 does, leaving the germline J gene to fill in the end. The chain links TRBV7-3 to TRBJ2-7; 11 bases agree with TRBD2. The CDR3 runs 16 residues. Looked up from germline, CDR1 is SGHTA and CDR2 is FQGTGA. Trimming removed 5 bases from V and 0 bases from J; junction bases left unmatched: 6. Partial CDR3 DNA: TGTGCCAGCAGCCAAGATAGCGGGAGGGACTCCTACGAG. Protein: CASSQDSGRDSYE. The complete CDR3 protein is CASSQDSGRDSYEQYF.

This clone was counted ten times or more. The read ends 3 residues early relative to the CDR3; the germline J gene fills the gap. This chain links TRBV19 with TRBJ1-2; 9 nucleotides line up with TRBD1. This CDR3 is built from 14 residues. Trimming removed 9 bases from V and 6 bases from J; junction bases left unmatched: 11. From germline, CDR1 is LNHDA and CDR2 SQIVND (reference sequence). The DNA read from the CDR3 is TGTGCCAGCACTACCCCGGGACAGGGAGATGGC. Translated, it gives CASTTPGQGDG. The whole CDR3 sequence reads CASTTPGQGDGYTF.

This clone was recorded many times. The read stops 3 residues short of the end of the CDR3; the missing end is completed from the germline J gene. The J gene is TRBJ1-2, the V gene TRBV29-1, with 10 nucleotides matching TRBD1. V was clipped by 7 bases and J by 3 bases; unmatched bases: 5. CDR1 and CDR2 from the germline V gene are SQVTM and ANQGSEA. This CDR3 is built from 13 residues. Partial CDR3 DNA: TGCAGCGGCGCGACAGGGGGCGACTATGGC. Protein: CSGATGGDYG. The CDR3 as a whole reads CSGATGGDYGYTF.